The 32 T cell receptor beta chains in this list originate from one sample, sequenced in a study of patients with pleural tuberculosis. TCRdb redid the calling of the reads with MiXCR, one entry per CDR3 protein. Of about 30,000 distinct CDR3 sequences listed, 15% to 20% are singletons. Sequenced material: peripheral blood. These receptors all come from a human donor with pleural tuberculosis.

This clonotype was seen ten or more times. The J gene is TRBJ2-1, the V gene TRBV27; D could derive from TRBD1 or TRBD2 (6 bases each). Germline V lookup: CDR1 MNHEY, CDR2 SMNVEV (reference sequence). The ends were cut back, 1 base at V and 10 bases at J, with 20 bases in the middle. The CDR3 runs 16 residues. The CDR3 nucleotides read TGTGCCAGCAGTTTATTTTCGGGGGCCCGGTCGGGAGAGCAGTTCTTC. Its translation is CASSLFSGARSGEQFF.

There are many counts of this clonotype. The chain recombines TRBV10-3 with TRBJ1-1, with D uncertain. Trimming shortened V by 7 bases and J by 2 bases, and 11 bases separated the two germline ends. The germline gives CDR1 ENHRY, CDR2 SYGVKD. The CDR3 runs to 13 residues. DNA of the CDR3: TGTGCCATCATGGCTACGGCTAACACTGAAGCTTTCTTT. The encoded protein is CAIMATANTEAFF.

By share of the sample, this clonotype is medium-sized (0.01 to 0.1%). The chain carries TRBV28 and TRBJ1-5, with D hard to call. Trimming took off 3 bases at V and 4 bases at J, with 4 bases between the two ends. Germline V gene sequence: CDR1 MDHEN, CDR2 SYDVKM. CDR3 length equals 12 residues. CDR3 DNA sequence: TGTGCCAGCAGTTTGGGGAATCAGCCCCAGCATTTT. It codes for CASSLGNQPQHF.

The table lists this clonotype with many counts. This chain uses TRBV14 with TRBJ2-3; D is possibly TRBD2 (7 bases). Germline CDR1 reads SGHDN; CDR2 reads FVKESK. Trimming stripped 0 bases from V and 0 bases from J, with 13 bases between. The CDR3 is 17 amino acids. Written as DNA, the CDR3 is TGTGCCAGCAGCCAAGATGCGGGGGCTACTAGCACAGATACGCAGTATTTT. It encodes CASSQDAGATSTDTQYF.

A few counts support this clonotype. This chain uses TRBV5-4 with TRBJ2-5; 9 bases line up with TRBD2. Germline assignment: CDR1 SGHNT and CDR2 YYREEE (reference sequence). The CDR3 is made up of 17 amino acids. The trim removed 4 bases at V and 3 bases at J, leaving 13 bases unmatched. In DNA, the CDR3 is TGTGCCAGCAGCCCGGTCCGAGGCGGGGGGGAAAAAGAGACCCAGTACTTC. This encodes CASSPVRGGGEKETQYF.

This clonotype was counted at least ten times. V and J are TRBV6-6 and TRBJ2-7, with D perhaps TRBD1 (5 bases). Trimming pared 2 bases from V and 2 bases from J, leaving 10 bases between. CDR1 and CDR2 from the germline V gene are MNHNY and SVGAGI (reference sequence). CDR3 length: 14 amino acids. CDR3 region: CASSYELDTYEQYF. The CDR3 DNA sequence: TGTGCCAGCAGTTACGAACTGGACACCTACGAGCAGTACTTC.

This clonotype was seen ten or more times. J is TRBJ1-1 and V is TRBV11-1; 7 bases match TRBD1. Germline V gene data show CDR1 as SGHAT and CDR2 as FQDESV (reference sequence). Unmatched junction bases numbered 6, after V lost 5 bases and J lost 6 bases. The CDR3 extends over 13 amino acids. In nucleotides, the CDR3 is TGTGCCAGCAGCGTCTTGGACAGGTCTGAAGCTTTCTTT. Protein product: CASSVLDRSEAFF.

This clonotype showed up many times. V usage is TRBV11-2 and J usage is TRBJ2-5; TRBD2 is a possible D gene (6 bases). Germline V gives CDR1 SGHAT, CDR2 FQNNGV. The CDR3 contains 14 residues. Trimming took off 4 bases at V and 3 bases at J, with 12 bases between the two ends. Here the CDR3 reads CASSSSLAEETQYF. In DNA, the CDR3 is TGTGCCAGCAGCTCTTCGTTAGCGGAAGAGACCCAGTACTTC. Filled out from reference TRBV11-2 and TRBJ2-5, the complete variable domain reads EAGVAQSPRYKIIEKRQSVAFWCNPISGHATLYWYQQILGQGPKLLIQFQNNGVVDDSQLPKDRFSAERLKGVDSTLKIQPAKLEDSAVYLCASSSSLAEETQYFGPGTRLLVL.

In regard to this clonotype: This may stem from a read error, because a much larger clone lies one nucleotide away. The rearrangement joins TRBV9 to TRBJ1-5, with 7 bases aligning to TRBD1. Germline V gene sequence: CDR1 SGDLS, CDR2 YYNGEE. The CDR3 covers 15 residues. This chain's CDR3 is CAGSVGTDSNQPQHF. The CDR3 DNA reads as TGTGCCGGCAGCGTAGGGACAGATAGCAATCAGCCCCAGCATTTT.

V gene TRBV12-3 or TRBV12-4 combines with J gene TRBJ2-1; D not certain. The CDR3 extends over 14 amino acids. V was shortened by 1 base and J by 4 bases, with 8 bases between the two germline ends. The CDR3 sequence: CASSLEGYYNEQFF. The CDR3 coding sequence is TGTGCCAGCAGTTTAGAAGGATATTACAATGAGCAGTTCTTC.

This chain uses TRBV29-1 with TRBJ2-1; tentative D call: TRBD2 (6 bases). CDR3 length: 13 amino acids. CDR1 and CDR2 from the germline V gene are SQVTM and ANQGSEA. V was trimmed by 4 bases and J by 3 bases, leaving 10 bases between them. DNA for the CDR3: TGCAGCGTTGGTGGCGGGAACTACAATGAGCAGTTCTTC. Encoded protein: CSVGGGNYNEQFF.

This clonotype was recorded only once. The chain carries TRBV3-1 and TRBJ1-5; D gene uncertain. V lost 1 base, J lost 5 bases, and 12 bases lay in between. Germline V gives CDR1 LGHDT, CDR2 YNNKEL (reference sequence). CDR3 length equals 15 residues. The DNA of the CDR3 is TGTGCCAGCAGCCAAGGTCAAGGGAGAGATCAGCCCCAGCATTTT. It yields the protein CASSQGQGRDQPQHF.

This clonotype was observed at least ten times. CDR3 in DNA: TGTGCCAGCTCACCGGGTTCTACGAAGAGTGAAGCTTTCTTT. Amino acids: CASSPGSTKSEAFF. The chain carries TRBV18 and TRBJ1-1; D remains unclear. The CDR3 runs 14 residues. Trimming shortened V by 3 bases and J by 7 bases, and 15 bases separated the two germline ends. Germline values: CDR1 KGHSH, CDR2 LQKENI.

As concerns this clonotype: This clone may be a read error of a much larger clone one base away. The chain joins TRBV5-1 to TRBJ2-7; TRBD1 matches 7 bases. Germline CDR1 is SGHRS and CDR2 is YFSETQ. The CDR3 loop spans 13 amino acids. CDR3 in DNA: TGCGCCGGCAGAAGGGACAGCACCTACGAGCAGTACTTC. Its translation: CAGRRDSTYEQYF.

This chain connects TRBV29-1 to TRBJ2-7; 9 nucleotides line up with TRBD1. This CDR3 is 15 amino acids long. Germline CDR1 SQVTM, CDR2 ANQGSEA. The V gene end was trimmed by 6 bases and the J gene end by 7 bases; junction bases not matched to a gene: 16. The CDR3 loop reads CSVAGTGFSGWEQYF. In DNA, the CDR3 is TGCAGCGTCGCCGGGACAGGGTTTAGCGGATGGGAGCAGTACTTC.

Details on this clonotype: A single base separates this from a much larger clone, so it may be a read error. Without the conserved terminal phenylalanine or tryptophan, this CDR3 likely stems from a read error. This chain connects TRBV5-1 to TRBJ2-7; a possible D gene is TRBD1 (5 bases). V shed 1 base and J shed 2 bases, with 10 bases lying between them. The CDR3 is 14 residues long. The V gene's germline CDR1 is SGHRS and CDR2 YFSETQ. The CDR3 DNA reads TGCGCCAGCAGCTTGCGCCAGGGTCCCTACGAGCAGTACCTC. Its protein product is CASSLRQGPYEQYL.

Many counts were recorded for this clonotype. The chain employs TRBV12-5 and TRBJ2-3; TRBD1 matches 8 bases. CDR3 length: 14 amino acids. Trimming took 5 bases from V and 4 from J; bases not matched to a gene: 5. CDR1 is LGHNT, CDR2 FRNRAP, per germline. DNA for the CDR3: TGTGCTAGTGGTCTCGGACAGGGCGCAGATACGCAGTATTTT. Amino acids: CASGLGQGADTQYF.

This clonotype was seen repeatedly, ten times or more. CDR3 bases: TGTGCCAGCAGCTTACGCATGGCACTGCCAGGAAACACCATATATTTT. Its translation: CASSLRMALPGNTIYF. The gene calls are TRBV7-2 and TRBJ1-3, with D unresolved. CDR3 size: 16 residues. The V end was cut by 2 bases, the J end by 4 bases, with 15 bases between. Germline lookup yields CDR1 SGHTA and CDR2 FQGNSA.

J is TRBJ1-3 and V is TRBV29-1, with a weak D call TRBD1 (5 bases). Trimming pared 8 bases from V and 11 bases from J, leaving 22 bases between. Per the germline V gene, CDR1 is SQVTM and CDR2 is ANQGSEA. CDR3 length equals 13 residues. CDR3 protein: CSSLDPTGHPIYF. The CDR3 DNA reads as TGCAGCTCCCTGGACCCAACTGGACACCCCATATATTTT.

As concerns this clonotype: Given a much more abundant clone one base away, this may be a read error. The chain carries TRBV10-3 and TRBJ1-1; D unclear. CDR1 and CDR2 from the germline V gene are ENHRY and SYGVKD. Trimming took 2 bases from V and 3 from J, leaving 10 bases between them. There are 14 residues in the CDR3. CDR3 sequence (DNA): TGTGCCATCAGTGAGACCAACATCGACACTGAAGCTTTCTTT. Protein sequence: CAISETNIDTEAFF.

As for this clonotype: Given a much more abundant clone one base away, this may be a read error. The V call is TRBV3-1, the J call TRBJ2-1, with 7 bases aligning to TRBD1. V shed 1 base, J shed 4 bases, and the junction held 10 bases outside the gene matches. The length of the CDR3 is 17 residues. Germline loops: CDR1 LGHDT, CDR2 YNNKEL (reference sequence). CDR3 nucleotides: TGTGCCAGCAGCCAAGGGGGACAGTGGAAAGGGTACAATGAGCAGTTCTTC. Amino acids: CASSQGGQWKGYNEQFF.

Concerning this clonotype itself: A junction boundary mismatches the germline segment, possibly from a read error. This chain uses TRBV5-1 with TRBJ1-1; a possible D gene is TRBD1 (6 bases). The CDR3 length is 15 residues. The germline V gene encodes CDR1 SGHRS and CDR2 YFSETQ. CDR3 coding DNA: TGCGCCAGCAGCACATCCGGGACAAATAACACTGAAGCCTTCTTT. Translating gives CASSTSGTNNTEAFF.

This clonotype ranks as medium-sized. The chain recombines TRBV28 with TRBJ1-5, with D unresolved. V lost 3 bases, J lost 5 bases, and 11 bases lay in between. Germline CDR1 reads MDHEN; CDR2 reads SYDVKM. The CDR3 loop spans 14 amino acids. CDR3 sequence reads: CASSLDGPYQPQHF. In DNA form, the CDR3 reads TGTGCCAGCAGTTTGGACGGTCCTTATCAGCCCCAGCATTTT.

Of note for this clonotype: One end of the junction is discordant with germline, which a read error may explain. The gene calls are TRBV12-3 or TRBV12-4 and TRBJ2-3; D perhaps matches TRBD1 (6 bases). The CDR3 contains 13 residues. In DNA form, the CDR3 reads TGTGCCAGCAGTGCGGACAGTTCCTACGAGCAGGACTTC. Translated, it gives CASSADSSYEQDF.

This clonotype has a count of ten or more. The V and J genes are TRBV20-1 and TRBJ2-5, with unresolved D. Germline CDR1 and CDR2: DFQATT and SNEGSKA (reference sequence). The CDR3 totals 13 residues. The germline V and J ends were trimmed by 3 bases and 5 bases, with 13 bases remaining between them. CDR3 loop: CSASTGGRETQYF. In DNA form, the CDR3 reads TGCAGTGCTAGTACGGGTGGGCGGGAGACCCAGTACTTC.

Regarding this clonotype: A clone one base away is much larger, so this may be a read error. The chain combines TRBV29-1 with TRBJ2-2; D unresolved. The CDR3 has 12 amino acids. Trimming removed 1 base from V and 5 bases from J, with 5 bases in between. CDR1 is SQVTM, CDR2 ANQGSEA, per germline. This chain's CDR3 is CSVEARTGELFF. CDR3 DNA sequence: TGCAGCGTTGAAGCTCGAACCGGGGAGCTGTTTTTT.

This clonotype was counted ten times or more. The V call is TRBV7-3, the J call TRBJ2-2, with D possibly TRBD1 on 8 matching bases. Trimming removed 11 bases at V and 5 bases at J, with 15 bases between. From germline, CDR1 is SGHTA and CDR2 FQGTGA. The CDR3 runs 13 residues. Here the CDR3 reads CASQGGLTGELFF. CDR3 nucleotide sequence: TGTGCCTCACAGGGGGGACTAACCGGGGAGCTGTTTTTT. Drawing the rest from reference TRBV7-3 and TRBJ2-2, the complete variable domain is GAGVSQTPSNKVTEKGKYVELRCDPISGHTALYWYRQSLGQGPEFLIYFQGTGAADDSGLPNDRFFAVRPEGSVSTLKIQRTERGDSAVYLCASQGGLTGELFFGEGSRLTVL.

This clonotype was seen many times. The chain employs TRBV3-1 and TRBJ1-5; a possible D gene is TRBD1 (5 bases). The CDR3 has 14 amino acids. The V and J ends lost 5 bases and 4 bases respectively, with 12 bases between them. The germline CDR1 and CDR2 sequences are LGHDT and YNNKEL (reference sequence). The CDR3: CASSEGRGNQPQHF. CDR3 DNA sequence: TGTGCCAGCAGCGAGGGACGGGGAAATCAGCCCCAGCATTTT.

Note on this clonotype: A clone one base away is much larger, so this may be a read error. The rearrangement links TRBV3-1 to TRBJ2-5; possibly TRBD2 for D (6 bases). Germline-derived CDR1 and CDR2 are LGHDT and YNNKEL (reference sequence). The CDR3 has 14 residues. V lost 5 bases and J lost 7, with 17 bases in between. This CDR3 is CASSTFGGKGTQYF. The DNA of the CDR3 is TGTGCCAGCAGCACTTTCGGCGGGAAAGGGACCCAGTACTTC.

This clonotype was counted at least ten times. The chain uses TRBV28 and TRBJ2-7, with D tentatively TRBD1 or TRBD2 (5 bases each). Between the trimmed V and J ends, which lost 7 bases and 0 bases, there was a span of 13 bases. The CDR3 totals 14 residues. Germline values: CDR1 MDHEN, CDR2 SYDVKM. Here the CDR3 DNA reads TGTGCCAGCAAACGGGACCCCACCTCCTACGAGCAGTACTTC. Protein sequence: CASKRDPTSYEQYF.

In this sample, this clonotype turned up many times. The CDR3 DNA reads TGTGCCAGCAGTCCGCCGGGACTAGCGGGGGGGAAGACAGATACGCAGTATTTT. This sequence encodes CASSPPGLAGGKTDTQYF. The chain uses TRBV12-3 or TRBV12-4 and TRBJ2-3, with TRBD2 matching 16 bases. The CDR3 spans 18 residues. V trimming: 5 bases; J trimming: 3 bases; junction bases outside the gene matches: 8.

This clonotype was counted ten times or more. This chain joins TRBV9 and TRBJ2-3, with 10 positions matching TRBD2. The CDR3 consists of 16 residues. Trimming cost V 6 bases and J 3 bases; bases outside gene matches: 10. CDR1 and CDR2 from the germline V gene are SGDLS and YYNGEE. CDR3 residues: CASTEREGYGTDTQYF. As DNA, the CDR3 is TGTGCCAGCACGGAGCGGGAGGGGTATGGAACAGATACGCAGTATTTT.